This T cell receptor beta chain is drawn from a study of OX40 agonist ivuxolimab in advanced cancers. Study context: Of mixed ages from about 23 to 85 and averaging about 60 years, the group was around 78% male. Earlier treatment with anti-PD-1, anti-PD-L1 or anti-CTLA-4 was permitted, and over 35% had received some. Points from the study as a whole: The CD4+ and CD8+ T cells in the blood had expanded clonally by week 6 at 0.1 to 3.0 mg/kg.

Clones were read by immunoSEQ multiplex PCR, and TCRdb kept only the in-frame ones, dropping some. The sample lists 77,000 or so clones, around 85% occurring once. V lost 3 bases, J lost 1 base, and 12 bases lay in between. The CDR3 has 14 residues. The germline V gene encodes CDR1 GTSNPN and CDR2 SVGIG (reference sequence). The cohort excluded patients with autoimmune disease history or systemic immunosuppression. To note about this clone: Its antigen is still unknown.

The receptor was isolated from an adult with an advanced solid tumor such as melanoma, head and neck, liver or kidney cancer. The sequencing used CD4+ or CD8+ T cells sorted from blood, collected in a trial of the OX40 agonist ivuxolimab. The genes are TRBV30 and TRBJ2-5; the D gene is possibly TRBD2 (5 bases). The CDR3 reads CAWSRTAGQETQYF. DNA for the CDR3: TGTGCCTGGAGCAGGACTGCCGGCCAAGAGACCCAGTACTTC.